This TCR beta chain was sequenced for a study of CDR3 diversity in severe acne. This clonotype was found many times. One entry per CDR3 protein results from TCRdb running MiXCR on the PCR reads. The data show more than 85,000 distinct CDR3 sequences, 45% to 55% seen once. Germline CDR1 and CDR2: SEHNR and FQNEAQ (reference sequence). The CDR3 loop spans 13 amino acids. The V gene lost 7 bases and the J gene lost 1 base, with 11 bases spanning the gap. Sequencing was carried out using blood. The TCR comes from a male donor in good health, serving as a control. The gene calls are TRBV7-9 and TRBJ2-7, with TRBD1 as a possible D gene (6 bases). CDR3 in DNA: TGTGCCAGCACCTGGGGGCAGTCCTACGAGCAGTACTTC. As protein: CASTWGQSYEQYF.